The 7 T cell receptor beta chains given below trace back to one sample, sequenced in a study of T cell repertoires in cytomegalovirus infection. TCRdb passed the reads through MiXCR, listing each CDR3 protein once. Here the sample spans about 890,000 distinct CDR3 sequences, approximately 31% being singletons. The antigens these receptors bind are not known. This specimen consisted of cultured CD8+ T cells from PBMCs, obtained from culture after CMV antigen stimulation. The origin of the receptors is a human donor in good health (CMV status not recorded). Some clones in this sample may be carry-over from other donors' samples.

This clonotype was seen a handful of times. The CDR3 nucleotides are TGTGCCAGCAGTTTTGAGGGGGCGCGGGCAGATACGCAGTATTTT. It yields the protein CASSFEGARADTQYF. V usage is TRBV27 and J usage is TRBJ2-3; TRBD1 matches 7 bases. The CDR3 is 15 amino acids. V was pared by 3 bases and J by 4 bases, with 7 bases of the junction left unmatched. Looked up from germline, CDR1 is MNHEY and CDR2 is SMNVEV (reference sequence).

V gene TRBV10-3 combines with J gene TRBJ2-3, with 8 positions matching TRBD1. CDR1 is ENHRY, CDR2 SYGVKD, per germline. The CDR3 is 16 residues long. The V and J ends lost 3 bases and 3 bases, in that order; junction bases with no gene match: 8. The CDR3 coding sequence is TGTGCCATCAGTGATTGGGGCAGGGGGCGAACAGATACGCAGTATTTT. Translation gives CAISDWGRGRTDTQYF.

The V gene is TRBV5-4, the J gene TRBJ2-5; the match to TRBD2 covers 12 bases. The CDR3 loop spans 15 amino acids. CDR1 and CDR2 (germline): SGHNT, YYREEE (reference sequence). Unmatched junction bases numbered 4, after V lost 2 bases and J lost 5 bases. The CDR3 nucleotides read TGTGCCAGCAGCTTCGGACTAGCGGGGAAGGAGACCCAGTACTTC. It is translated as CASSFGLAGKETQYF. Drawing the rest from reference TRBV5-4 and TRBJ2-5, the complete variable domain is ETGVTQSPTHLIKTRGQQVTLRCSSQSGHNTVSWYQQALGQGPQFIFQYYREEENGRGNFPPRFSGLQFPNYSSELNVNALELDDSALYLCASSFGLAGKETQYFGPGTRLLVL.

There are a few counts of this clonotype. The chain couples TRBV7-9 to TRBJ1-5; D is ambiguous. Germline-derived CDR1 and CDR2 are SEHNR and FQNEAQ (reference sequence). The V end lost 4 bases, the J end lost 4 bases, and 14 bases lay between the germline ends. This CDR3 region has 15 residues. In DNA, the CDR3 is TGTGCCAGCAGCTCCCCTGAAGGATCAAATCAGCCCCAGCATTTT. Amino acid sequence: CASSSPEGSNQPQHF.

The gene calls are TRBV29-1 and TRBJ2-3; D might be TRBD2 (5 bases). V lost 0 bases and J lost 2, with 15 bases in between. CDR3 length equals 16 residues. Germline loops: CDR1 SQVTM, CDR2 ANQGSEA. In nucleotides, the CDR3 is TGCAGCGTTGAAGATGAGGCGAGAGCGGACACAGATACGCAGTATTTT. Its translation is CSVEDEARADTDTQYF.

In this sample, this clonotype turned up a few times. V gene TRBV6-1 combines with J gene TRBJ1-2; D gene unclear. V shed 3 bases and J shed 8 bases, with 13 bases lying between them. CDR3 length equals 13 residues. Germline V gene data show CDR1 as MNHNS and CDR2 as SASEGT. Written as DNA, the CDR3 is TGTGCCAGCAGTGAGGGCCCGGAGAGGGGCTACACCTTC. Protein sequence: CASSEGPERGYTF.

This chain links TRBV11-3 with TRBJ2-1, with no clear D. The CDR3 sequence is 17 residues long. V was pared by 3 bases and J by 3 bases, with 18 bases between. Germline V gene sequence: CDR1 SGHNT, CDR2 YENEEA. The CDR3 reads CASSFIEIEKNYNEQFF. The CDR3 bases are TGTGCCAGCAGCTTCATCGAAATCGAGAAGAACTACAATGAGCAGTTCTTC.